Here is one T cell receptor beta chain with its context. With 60 Vbeta and 13 Jbeta primers, the PCR was carried out. TCRdb keeps only in-frame clones here, not all; method: immunoSEQ multiplex PCR. The profile shows fewer than 40,000 clones, about 63% of them singletons. Trimming at V came to 4 bases and at J to 4 bases, leaving 6 bases not matched to a gene. Germline CDR1 SGDLS, CDR2 YYNGEE. CDR3 size: 14 residues. The data were obtained in a study of cytomegalovirus exposure and HLA in healthy donors. J is TRBJ2-3 and V is TRBV9; 7 bases are a match to TRBD1. This clonotype originated in a man aged 50-59 years in good health and CMV-seropositive. Sequencing was performed on PBMCs. CDR3 residues: CASSPRQGADTQYF. The CDR3 region has the DNA TGTGCCAGCAGCCCCCGACAGGGTGCAGATACGCAGTATTTT.